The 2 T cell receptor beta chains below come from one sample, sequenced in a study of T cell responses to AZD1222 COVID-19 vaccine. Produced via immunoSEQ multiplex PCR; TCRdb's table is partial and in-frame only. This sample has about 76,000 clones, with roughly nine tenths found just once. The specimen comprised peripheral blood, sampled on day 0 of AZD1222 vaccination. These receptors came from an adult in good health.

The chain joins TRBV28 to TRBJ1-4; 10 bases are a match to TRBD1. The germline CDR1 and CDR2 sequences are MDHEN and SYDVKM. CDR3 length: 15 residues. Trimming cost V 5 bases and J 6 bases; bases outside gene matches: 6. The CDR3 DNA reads TGTGCCAGCAGTCCGACAGGGGGCGCGGATGAAAAACTGTTTTTT. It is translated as CASSPTGGADEKLFF.

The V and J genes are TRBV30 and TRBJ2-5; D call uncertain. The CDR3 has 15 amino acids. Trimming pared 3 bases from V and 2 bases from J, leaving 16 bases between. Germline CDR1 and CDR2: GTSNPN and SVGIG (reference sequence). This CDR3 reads CAWRGEGPEQETQYF. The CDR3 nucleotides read TGTGCCTGGAGGGGCGAAGGGCCAGAACAAGAGACCCAGTACTTC.